The 20 T cell receptor beta chains below come from one sample, sequenced in a study of sequential checkpoint blockade in melanoma. The treatment here: randomized to nivolumab then ipilimumab (arm A) or the reverse (arm B). Assay: immunoSEQ multiplex PCR; the TCRdb copy retains only in-frame clones and omits some. There are about 30,000 clones in the sample; less than 90% occur only once, and 11% to 15% lies in the top ten. The sample was CD8+ T cells sorted from blood (inferred from file names), taken from a patient given nivolumab and ipilimumab in sequence. These receptors were collected from a human donor with melanoma.

This clone came up a few times. In DNA form, the CDR3 reads TGTGCCAGCAGTTTAGGACTCCCAACATCGATCTACGAGCAGTACGTC. Residues: CASSLGLPTSIYEQYV. The chain employs TRBV28 and TRBJ2-7; D is possibly TRBD2 (5 bases). Trimming removed 2 bases at V and 3 bases at J, with 17 bases between. The CDR3 runs 16 residues. CDR1 and CDR2 from the germline V gene are MDHEN and SYDVKM.

In nucleotides, the CDR3 is TGTGCCAGTAGTATCGGGGTAAAGGGCTACACCTTC. Encoded protein: CASSIGVKGYTF. The gene calls are TRBV19 and TRBJ1-2; D remains ambiguous. The V gene's germline CDR1 is LNHDA and CDR2 SQIVND (reference sequence). Trimming cost V 3 bases and J 8 bases, with 10 bases left between them. The CDR3 consists of 12 residues. Variable domain in full (rest from reference TRBV19 and TRBJ1-2): DGGITQSPKYLFRKEGQNVTLSCEQNLNHDAMYWYRQDPGQGLRLIYYSQIVNDFQKGDIAEGYSVSREKKESFPLTVTSAQKNPTAFYLCASSIGVKGYTFGSGTRLTVV.

This chain connects TRBV7-9 to TRBJ2-1, with D possibly being TRBD1 (5 bases). This CDR3 is 17 amino acids long. Per germline, CDR1 SEHNR and CDR2 FQNEAQ (reference sequence). V lost 2 bases and J lost 0, with 14 bases in between. This chain's CDR3 is CASSLPGRTSSYNEQFF. In nucleotides, the CDR3 is TGTGCCAGCAGCTTACCAGGGCGAACCAGCTCCTACAATGAGCAGTTCTTC.

The chain links TRBV4-1 to TRBJ1-1; 7 bases align to TRBD1. This CDR3 has 13 residues. After removal of 9 bases from V and 1 base from J, the junction contained 5 bases not matched to a gene. Per the germline V gene, CDR1 is MGHRA and CDR2 is YSYEKL. The CDR3 nucleotides are TGCGCCAGTGCCGGGACAGAGAACACTGAAGCTTTCTTT. This translates into CASAGTENTEAFF.

This clone showed up just once. The V and J genes are TRBV19 and TRBJ2-5, with 8 bases that match TRBD1. The CDR3 covers 13 residues. J lost 4 bases, V lost 5 bases, and 3 bases had no gene match. Per germline, CDR1 LNHDA and CDR2 SQIVND (reference sequence). This chain's CDR3 is CASSFDRGETQYF. The CDR3 DNA follows: TGTGCCAGTAGTTTCGACAGGGGAGAGACCCAGTACTTC.

The chain carries TRBV7-6 and TRBJ2-2, with D possibly being TRBD2 (6 bases). CDR1 is SGHVS and CDR2 is FNYEAQ in the germline V gene. The CDR3 is 16 residues long. Trimming took 1 base from V and 2 from J, leaving 11 bases between them. Here the CDR3 reads CASSLGEGLNTGELFF. CDR3 DNA sequence: TGTGCCAGCAGCTTAGGGGAAGGACTAAACACCGGGGAGCTGTTTTTT.

This rearrangement joins TRBV13 to TRBJ2-6; D might be TRBD2 (6 bases). The CDR3 totals 15 residues. Germline loops: CDR1 PRHDT, CDR2 FYEKMQ (reference sequence). Between the trimmed V and J ends, which lost 2 bases and 4 bases, there was a span of 9 bases. CDR3 amino acids: CASSLTGEGANVLTF. For the CDR3, the DNA is TGTGCCAGCAGCTTAACGGGGGAGGGGGCCAACGTCCTGACTTTC.

DNA of the CDR3: TGTGCCAGCAGTTTAGCCAGGGGAAACACTGAAGCTTTCTTT. It encodes CASSLARGNTEAFF. The chain has TRBV27 and TRBJ1-1; D possibly corresponds to TRBD1 (6 bases). Deletions cut 2 bases from V and 2 bases from J, with 9 bases between. CDR1 is MNHEY, CDR2 SMNVEV, per germline (reference sequence). The CDR3 consists of 14 residues.

The chain links TRBV9 to TRBJ2-5; a weak D match, TRBD2 (6 bases). The CDR3 has 15 amino acids. V gave up 2 bases and J gave up 1 base, with 12 bases separating them. Germline V gene sequence: CDR1 SGDLS, CDR2 YYNGEE. The CDR3: CASSVGGPTQETQYF. As DNA, the CDR3 is TGTGCCAGCAGCGTCGGGGGTCCGACCCAAGAGACCCAGTACTTC.

The genes are TRBV30 and TRBJ2-1; maybe TRBD2 (6 bases). The CDR3 has 11 amino acids. Germline CDR1 and CDR2: GTSNPN and SVGIG (reference sequence). Trimming removed 5 bases from V and 13 bases from J, with 15 bases in between. DNA for the CDR3: TGTGCCTGGCTCATAGGGAGGCTTCAGTTCTTC. Protein product: CAWLIGRLQFF.

The genes are TRBV9 and TRBJ2-1; 7 nucleotides line up with TRBD1. V shed 4 bases and J 9 bases; nucleotides not matched to a gene: 16. In germline, CDR1 is SGDLS, CDR2 YYNGEE. The CDR3 has 16 residues. CDR3 coding DNA: TGTGCCAGCAGCAACCCTATTGACAGGGTCCGTGGTGAGCAGTTCTTC. It is translated as CASSNPIDRVRGEQFF.

The chain uses TRBV5-1 and TRBJ2-5; D is uncertain. In germline, CDR1 is SGHRS, CDR2 YFSETQ. The CDR3 sequence is 14 residues long. V was clipped by 4 bases and J by 1 base, with 11 bases between them. CDR3 region: CASSVWASQETQYF. In DNA, the CDR3 is TGCGCCAGCAGCGTCTGGGCCAGCCAAGAGACCCAGTACTTC.

V is TRBV4-1 and J is TRBJ1-5; 12 bases are shared with TRBD1. The ends lost 1 base at V and 5 bases at J; junction bases unmatched: 3. CDR3 length: 16 amino acids. From germline, CDR1 is MGHRA and CDR2 YSYEKL. The CDR3 loop reads CASSQAGQGAHQPQHF. The CDR3 DNA sequence: TGCGCCAGCAGCCAAGCGGGACAGGGGGCCCATCAGCCCCAGCATTTT.

This chain connects TRBV6-4 to TRBJ2-5, with TRBD2 matching over 9 bases. Trimming at V came to 6 bases and at J to 5 bases, leaving 10 bases not matched to a gene. The germline CDR1 and CDR2 sequences are MRHNA and SNTAGT. This CDR3 comprises 15 residues. The CDR3 is CASSPTAGGQETQYF. The DNA for the CDR3 is TGTGCCAGCAGCCCCACGGCGGGAGGGCAGGAGACCCAGTACTTC.

This chain connects TRBV9 to TRBJ1-2, with a tentative D call TRBD1 (6 bases). The V and J ends lost 4 bases and 1 base respectively, with 14 bases between them. This CDR3 has 15 amino acids. Germline CDR1 SGDLS, CDR2 YYNGEE. CDR3 in DNA: TGTGCCAGCAGCCCCCGGGGGGCGGATAACTATGGCTACACCTTC. It codes for CASSPRGADNYGYTF.

In its sample, this clone was seen a few times. The rearrangement links TRBV6-5 to TRBJ2-3; D remains unclear. Trimming shortened V by 1 base and J by 0 bases, and 5 bases separated the two germline ends. This CDR3 is built from 14 residues. CDR1 is MNHEY and CDR2 is SVGAGI in the germline V gene. The CDR3 loop reads CASSYFASTDTQYF. DNA for the CDR3: TGTGCCAGCAGTTACTTTGCGAGCACAGATACGCAGTATTTT.

This sequence joins TRBV7-9 and TRBJ1-1; TRBD1 agrees at 8 bases. With V trimmed by 5 bases and J by 6 bases, 11 bases remained unmatched. The CDR3 loop spans 15 amino acids. Germline lookup yields CDR1 SEHNR and CDR2 FQNEAQ (reference sequence). The DNA for the CDR3 is TGTGCCAGCAGCCCCCCCCGGACAGGGAGAGCTGAAGCTTTCTTT. It specifies CASSPPRTGRAEAFF.

This clone was seen only once. V usage is TRBV28 and J usage is TRBJ1-6; D gene uncertain. The germline CDR1 and CDR2 sequences are MDHEN and SYDVKM. This CDR3 comprises 17 residues. V was pared by 5 bases and J by 10 bases, with 24 bases between. The CDR3 reads CASSPLVSSGSGSPLHF. The CDR3 region has the DNA TGTGCCAGCAGTCCCCTAGTGTCCTCGGGGTCAGGATCACCCCTCCACTTT.

The genes are TRBV15 and TRBJ1-2; 11 bases line up with TRBD1. The CDR3 is 15 amino acids. Germline CDR1 LNHNV, CDR2 YYDKDF (reference sequence). After removal of 3 bases from V and 6 bases from J, the junction contained 6 bases not matched to a gene. The CDR3 coding sequence is TGTGCCACCAGCAGCCTCCCGGGACAGGGGGATGGCTACACCTTC. It codes for CATSSLPGQGDGYTF.

This sequence joins TRBV15 and TRBJ2-7; 10 bases agree with TRBD1. Germline V lookup: CDR1 LNHNV, CDR2 YYDKDF (reference sequence). The CDR3 is 16 residues long. The V and J ends lost 5 bases and 7 bases, in that order; junction bases with no gene match: 14. In DNA form, the CDR3 reads TGTGCCACCAGCTTGGGACAGGGGCTCCTCATGGGGGAGCAGTACGTC. This gives the protein CATSLGQGLLMGEQYV.